This entry concerns a single T cell receptor beta chain. Its antigen remains unidentified. Base qualities are not recorded, but no much larger clone differs from it by a single base. The sample is drawn from a study of OX40 agonist ivuxolimab in advanced cancers. For the study in its entirety: Ivuxolimab, which targeted the costimulatory receptor OX40 (CD134), was an agonistic, fully human IgG2 monoclonal antibody. Intravenous ivuxolimab was administered to patients every 2 weeks at six dose levels: 0.01, 0.1, 0.3, 1.5, 3 and 10 mg/kg. Of the approximately 54 dose-escalation patients, hepatocellular carcinoma was present in around 19, melanoma in roughly 15, renal cell carcinoma in 9 and head and neck cancer in 9. In the dose-escalation cohort, 75% to 85% of patients were male, and the mean age was 60 years with a range of about 20 to 80. Prior anti-PD-1, anti-PD-L1 or anti-CTLA-4 therapy was permitted, and approximately 42% of dose-escalation patients had received checkpoint inhibitors. Partial responses occurred in three dose-escalation patients: two with cutaneous melanoma and one with hepatocellular carcinoma. The point of sequencing TCRbeta in the periphery was to test whether ivuxolimab changed TCR sequence diversity and drove clonal T-cell expansion. The paper describes the monotherapy dose-escalation part (N ≈ 49 patients) of the phase I trial of ivuxolimab.

What the work shows at the level of the full study, not this receptor alone: On average, CD8+ T cells showed more expanded clones than CD4+ T cells after ivuxolimab. Partial responders in the 0.1-3.0 mg/kg groups had among the lowest normalized peripheral clonal expansion, especially among CD8+ T cells. Low levels of normalized T-cell clonal expansion were also seen in some patients who did not respond. At doses of 0.1 to 3.0 mg/kg, clonal expansion of both CD4+ and CD8+ blood T cells was observed from baseline to week 6. Antigen specificity was not determined for the clonally expanded peripheral T cells.

Patients with autoimmune disease history or receiving systemic immunosuppression were excluded from the trial. Peripheral blood for TCR sequencing was collected from all dose cohorts at baseline, on cycle 4 day 1, and on cycle 7 day 1. Samples were obtained from an open-label, multicenter, first-in-human phase I dose-escalation trial of ivuxolimab. Adults with locally advanced or metastatic melanoma, renal cell, hepatocellular, or head and neck squamous cell carcinoma were enrolled in the trial. Before TCR sequencing, CD4+ T cells and CD8+ T cells from peripheral blood were sorted into separate populations. Reading the germline V gene gives CDR1 MNHNS and CDR2 SASEGT. The CDR3 sequence holds 13 residues, the cysteine and phenylalanine included. CDR3 DNA only is kept here, 39 bases in frame from base 1. V loses 4 bases of germline sequence and J loses 5 bases, and the interval between the two ends is 11 bases.

For sequencing of the TCRbeta CDR3 region, genomic DNA was extracted from the sorted cells. The immunoSEQ Assay was used for sequencing of TCRbeta CDR3 regions. Held by TCRdb, this immuneACCESS table contains in-frame sequences only and omits some clones. Under half of the omission traces to an unresolved V gene where checked; the cause of the rest is unknown. This sample gives roughly 100,000 clones in total; approximately 85% of them show up just once. 3.8% of the sample is held by the ten biggest clonotypes. The receptor comes from an adult with an advanced solid tumor such as melanoma, head and neck, liver or kidney cancer. The sequence is built from TRBV6-1 and TRBJ2-5, and the D gene may be TRBD2, 6 bases matching. Sample: CD4+ or CD8+ T cells sorted from blood, taken in a trial of the OX40 agonist ivuxolimab. The DNA sequence follows: TGTGCCAGCAGTGGGCCGGGAGAGGAGACCCAGTACTTC. Protein translation: CASSGPGEETQYF.